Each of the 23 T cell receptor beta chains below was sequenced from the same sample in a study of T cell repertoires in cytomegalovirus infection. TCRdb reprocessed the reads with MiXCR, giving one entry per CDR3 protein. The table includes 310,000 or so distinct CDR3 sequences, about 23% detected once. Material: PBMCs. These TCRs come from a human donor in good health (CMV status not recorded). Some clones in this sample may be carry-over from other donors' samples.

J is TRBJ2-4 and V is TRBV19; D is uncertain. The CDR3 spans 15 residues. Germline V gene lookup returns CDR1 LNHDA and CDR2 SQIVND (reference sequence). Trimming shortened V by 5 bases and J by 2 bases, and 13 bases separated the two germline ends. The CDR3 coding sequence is TGTGCCAGTAGTGCGTTGGGGTCATCCAAAAACATTCAGTACTTC. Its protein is CASSALGSSKNIQYF.

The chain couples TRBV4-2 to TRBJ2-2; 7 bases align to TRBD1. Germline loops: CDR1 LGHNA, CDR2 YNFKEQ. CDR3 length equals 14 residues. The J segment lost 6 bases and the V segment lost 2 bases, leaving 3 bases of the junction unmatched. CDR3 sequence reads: CASSQLQGAGELFF. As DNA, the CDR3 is TGTGCCAGCAGCCAACTTCAGGGGGCCGGGGAGCTGTTTTTT.

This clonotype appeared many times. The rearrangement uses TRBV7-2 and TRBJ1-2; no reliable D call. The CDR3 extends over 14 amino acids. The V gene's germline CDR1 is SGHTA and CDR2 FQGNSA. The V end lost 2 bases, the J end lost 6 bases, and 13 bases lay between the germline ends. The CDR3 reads CASSLFRFGDGYTF. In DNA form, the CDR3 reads TGTGCCAGCAGCTTATTTCGGTTTGGGGATGGCTACACCTTC.

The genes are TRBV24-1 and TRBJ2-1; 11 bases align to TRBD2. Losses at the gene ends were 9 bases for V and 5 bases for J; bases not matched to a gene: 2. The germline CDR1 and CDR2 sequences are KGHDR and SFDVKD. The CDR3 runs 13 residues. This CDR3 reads CATGTSGNNEQFF. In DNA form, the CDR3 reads TGTGCCACCGGGACTAGCGGAAACAATGAGCAGTTCTTC.

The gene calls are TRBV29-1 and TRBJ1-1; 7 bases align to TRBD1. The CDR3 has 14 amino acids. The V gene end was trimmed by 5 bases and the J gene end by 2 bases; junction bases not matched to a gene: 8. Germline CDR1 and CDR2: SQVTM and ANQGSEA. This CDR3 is CSVTHRGSNTEAFF. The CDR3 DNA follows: TGCAGCGTTACCCACAGGGGTTCAAACACTGAAGCTTTCTTT.

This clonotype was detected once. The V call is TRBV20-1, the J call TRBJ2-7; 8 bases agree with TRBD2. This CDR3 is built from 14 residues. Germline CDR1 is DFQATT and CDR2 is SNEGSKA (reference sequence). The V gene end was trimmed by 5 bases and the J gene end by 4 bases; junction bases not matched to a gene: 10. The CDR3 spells CSAPPGRAGYEQYF. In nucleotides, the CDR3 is TGCAGTGCTCCCCCCGGGAGGGCCGGGTACGAGCAGTACTTC.

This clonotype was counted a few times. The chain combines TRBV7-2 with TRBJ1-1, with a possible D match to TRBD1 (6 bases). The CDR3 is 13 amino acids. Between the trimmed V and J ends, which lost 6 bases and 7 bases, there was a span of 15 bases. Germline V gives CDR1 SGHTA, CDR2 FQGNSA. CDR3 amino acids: CASSPDRTFEAFF. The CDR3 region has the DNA TGTGCCAGCAGTCCGGACAGAACTTTTGAAGCTTTCTTT.

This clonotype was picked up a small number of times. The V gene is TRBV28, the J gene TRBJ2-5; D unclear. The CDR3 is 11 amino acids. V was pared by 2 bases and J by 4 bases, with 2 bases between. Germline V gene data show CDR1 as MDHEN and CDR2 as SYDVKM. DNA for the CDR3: TGTGCCAGCAGTTTACCAGAGACCCAGTACTTC. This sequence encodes CASSLPETQYF.

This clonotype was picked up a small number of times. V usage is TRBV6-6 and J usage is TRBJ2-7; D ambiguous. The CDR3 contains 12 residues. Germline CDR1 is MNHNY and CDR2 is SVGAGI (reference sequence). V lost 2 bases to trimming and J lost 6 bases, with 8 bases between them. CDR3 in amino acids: CASSYTRGEQYF. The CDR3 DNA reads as TGTGCCAGCAGTTACACCCGTGGCGAGCAGTACTTC.

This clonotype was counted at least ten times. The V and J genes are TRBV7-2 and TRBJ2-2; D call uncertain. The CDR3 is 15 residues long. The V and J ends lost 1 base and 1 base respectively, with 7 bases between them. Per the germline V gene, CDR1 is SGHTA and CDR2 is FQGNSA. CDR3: CASSLDQVNTGELFF. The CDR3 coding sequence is TGTGCCAGCAGCTTAGACCAAGTGAACACCGGGGAGCTGTTTTTT.

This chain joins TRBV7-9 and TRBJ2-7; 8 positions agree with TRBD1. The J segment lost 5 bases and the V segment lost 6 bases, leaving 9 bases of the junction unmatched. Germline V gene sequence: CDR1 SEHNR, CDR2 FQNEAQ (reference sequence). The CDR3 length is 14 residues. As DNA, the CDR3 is TGTGCCAGCAGTCTGACAGGGGACCCAAACGAGCAGTACTTC. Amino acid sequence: CASSLTGDPNEQYF.

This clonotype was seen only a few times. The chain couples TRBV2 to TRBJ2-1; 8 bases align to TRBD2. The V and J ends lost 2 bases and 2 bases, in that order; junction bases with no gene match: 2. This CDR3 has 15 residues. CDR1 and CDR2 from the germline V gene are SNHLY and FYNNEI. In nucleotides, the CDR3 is TGTGCCAGCAGTGAACGCGGGGGGCCCTACAATGAGCAGTTCTTC. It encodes CASSERGGPYNEQFF.

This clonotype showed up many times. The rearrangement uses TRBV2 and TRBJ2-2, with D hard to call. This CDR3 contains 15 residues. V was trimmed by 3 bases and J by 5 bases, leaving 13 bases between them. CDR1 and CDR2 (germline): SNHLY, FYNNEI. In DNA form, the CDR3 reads TGTGCCAGCAGTGAGACAAGGTCCCTGACCGGGGAGCTGTTTTTT. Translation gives CASSETRSLTGELFF.

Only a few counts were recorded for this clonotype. CDR3 in amino acids: CASSLAGGPVNEQFF. CDR3 coding DNA: TGTGCCAGCAGTCTTGCGGGAGGGCCTGTCAATGAGCAGTTCTTC. The chain links TRBV27 to TRBJ2-1; TRBD2 matches 9 bases. The CDR3 sequence is 15 residues long. Looked up from germline, CDR1 is MNHEY and CDR2 is SMNVEV (reference sequence). Trimming cost V 5 bases and J 6 bases; bases outside gene matches: 8.

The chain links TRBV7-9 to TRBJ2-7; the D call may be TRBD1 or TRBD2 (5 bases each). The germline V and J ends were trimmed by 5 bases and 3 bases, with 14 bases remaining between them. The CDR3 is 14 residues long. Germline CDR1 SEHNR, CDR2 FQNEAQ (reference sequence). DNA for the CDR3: TGTGCCAGCAGCCCCGGGACCATCAGCTACGAGCAGTACTTC. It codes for CASSPGTISYEQYF.

CDR3 in amino acids: CSASNRGQNTEAFF. The CDR3 nucleotides read TGCAGTGCTAGCAACAGGGGGCAGAACACTGAAGCTTTCTTT. The rearrangement uses TRBV20-1 and TRBJ1-1; 9 bases are shared with TRBD1. V lost 3 bases and J lost 1; bases outside the gene matches: 3. The CDR3 runs to 14 residues. The germline V gene encodes CDR1 DFQATT and CDR2 SNEGSKA (reference sequence).

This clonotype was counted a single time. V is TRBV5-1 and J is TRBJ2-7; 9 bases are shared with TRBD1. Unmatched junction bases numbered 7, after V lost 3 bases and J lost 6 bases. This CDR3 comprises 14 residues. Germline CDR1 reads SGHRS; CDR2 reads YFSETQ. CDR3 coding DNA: TGCGCCAGCAGCTCGCCGGGACAGGGCGGCGAGCAGTACTTC. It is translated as CASSSPGQGGEQYF.

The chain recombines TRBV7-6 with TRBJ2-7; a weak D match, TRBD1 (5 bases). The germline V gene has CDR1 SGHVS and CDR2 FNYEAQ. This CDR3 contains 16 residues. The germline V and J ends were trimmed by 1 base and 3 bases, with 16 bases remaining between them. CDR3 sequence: CASSLDHSQEIYEQYV. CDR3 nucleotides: TGTGCCAGCAGCTTAGATCATTCACAGGAGATCTACGAGCAGTACGTC.

The CDR3, as DNA: TGTGCCAGCAGCTTCACGGGAGGAGTCGGGGAGCTGTTTTTT. Translated, it gives CASSFTGGVGELFF. J is TRBJ2-2 and V is TRBV7-4, with 7 positions matching TRBD2. This CDR3 has 14 amino acids. CDR1 and CDR2 from the germline V gene are SGHVT and SQSDAQ. V gave up 3 bases and J gave up 7 bases; unmatched junction bases: 5.

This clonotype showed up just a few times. CDR3 in amino acids: CASSPGQNQETQYF. In nucleotides, the CDR3 is TGTGCCAGCAGCCCGGGACAGAACCAAGAGACCCAGTACTTC. The chain recombines TRBV7-9 with TRBJ2-5, with TRBD1 matching over 7 bases. The J segment lost 0 bases and the V segment lost 5 bases, leaving 3 bases of the junction unmatched. Per germline, CDR1 SEHNR and CDR2 FQNEAQ (reference sequence). The CDR3 is 14 residues long.

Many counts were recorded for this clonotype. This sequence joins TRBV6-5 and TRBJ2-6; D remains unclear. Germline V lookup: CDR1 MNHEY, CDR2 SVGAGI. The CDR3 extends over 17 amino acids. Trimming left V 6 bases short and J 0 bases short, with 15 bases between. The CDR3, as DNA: TGTGCCAGCAGACCTAGGGCTATAGGCTCTGGGGCCAACGTCCTGACTTTC. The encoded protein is CASRPRAIGSGANVLTF.

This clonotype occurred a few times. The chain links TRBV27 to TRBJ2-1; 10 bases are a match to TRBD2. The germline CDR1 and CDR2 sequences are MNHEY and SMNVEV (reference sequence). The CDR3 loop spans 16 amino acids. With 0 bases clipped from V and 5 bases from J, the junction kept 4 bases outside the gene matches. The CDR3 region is CASSLSSGGADNEQFF. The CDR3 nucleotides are TGTGCCAGCAGTTTATCAAGCGGGGGGGCGGACAATGAGCAGTTCTTC.

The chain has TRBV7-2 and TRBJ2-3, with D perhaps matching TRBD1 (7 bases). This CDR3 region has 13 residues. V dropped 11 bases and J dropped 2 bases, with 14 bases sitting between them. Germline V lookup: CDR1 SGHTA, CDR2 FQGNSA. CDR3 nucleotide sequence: TGTGCCGAGGAGGGGGCAGACACAGATACGCAGTATTTT. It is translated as CAEEGADTDTQYF.